The rows below give T cell receptor beta chains drawn from one sample of a study of breast tumors, draining lymph nodes, adjacent tissues. From the multiplex PCR reads, TCRdb called clonotypes with MiXCR, one entry per CDR3 protein. The sample has about 200,000 distinct CDR3 sequences, around 29% seen once. The sequenced sample consisted of axillary lymph node tissue. All receptors derive from a female donor with breast cancer. Some clones in this sample may be carry-over from other donors' samples. The CDR3 runs from the conserved cysteine through the conserved F or W. Each record gives: D gene, J gene, V gene, clone size, CDR3 DNA, CDR3 protein. A D gene is named only where the DNA matches it firmly. For some rows the clone size is stated as once, few or many, or as a class when expanded; others skip it.

-	TRBJ2-7	TRBV20-1	many	TGCAGTGCTACCCACAAGGACTACGAGCAGTACTTC	CSATHKDYEQYF
-	TRBJ2-1	TRBV20-1	many	TGCAGTGCTCACTCGCCTCCGGACTCAGCGGATTACAATGAGCAGTTCTTC	CSAHSPPDSADYNEQFF
-	TRBJ2-7	TRBV5-1	-	TGCGCCAGCAGCTTGGTTTGGGACTCCTACGAGCAGTACTTC	CASSLVWDSYEQYF
-	TRBJ2-1	TRBV5-1	many	TGCGCCAGCAGACCTAGTAGCACCGTCTACAATGAGCAGTTCTTC	CASRPSSTVYNEQFF
-	TRBJ1-4	TRBV2	many	TGTGCCAGCAGTGGGGGGGCGATTAATGAAAAACTGTTTTTT	CASSGGAINEKLFF
TRBD1	TRBJ2-3	TRBV6-5	-	TGTGCCAGCAGTCCCCCCAGACAGGGTGAAAATACGCAGTATTTT	CASSPPRQGENTQYF
TRBD2	TRBJ2-1	TRBV5-1	many	TGCGCCAGCAGCTTGGTGCTAGCGGGGGGAAACAATGAGCAGTTCTTC	CASSLVLAGGNNEQFF
TRBD1	TRBJ2-7	TRBV5-1	many	TGCGCCAGCAGCTTGGCAGGGGGCAGCGACGAGCAGTACTTC	CASSLAGGSDEQYF
-	TRBJ1-4	TRBV30	few	TGTGCCTGGAGTGTTTCCGGGACCGGAGAAAGACTGTTTTTT	CAWSVSGTGERLFF
TRBD2	TRBJ2-7	TRBV28	few	TGTGCCAGCAGTTTATCCTCCGGGAGGGCCATTTACGAGCAGTACTTC	CASSLSSGRAIYEQYF
TRBD1	TRBJ2-5	TRBV20-1	-	TGCAGTGCTAGTTCCGGACAGGGGGCGCTTAATAAGTACTTC	CSASSGQGALNKYF
-	TRBJ1-4	TRBV4-1	few	TGCGCCAGCAGCCTCGGGACGGGGGATGAAAAACTGTTTTTT	CASSLGTGDEKLFF
TRBD2	TRBJ2-7	TRBV6-2/TRBV6-3	many	TGTGCCAGCAGCGTGGGACTAGCCCAATACGGCGAGCAGTACTTC	CASSVGLAQYGEQYF
-	TRBJ2-1	TRBV6-4	few	TGTGCCAGCAGTCAATACCAGCCCCTCCAGTTCTTC	CASSQYQPLQFF
TRBD2	TRBJ2-5	TRBV2	many	TGTGCCAGCAGTTCGGGGGTAGCGGGAGCCCTAGAGACCCAGTACTTC	CASSSGVAGALETQYF
TRBD1	TRBJ1-2	TRBV10-3	many	TGTGCCATCAGTGCCGTCGGACAGGGGTCCTATGGCTACACCTTC	CAISAVGQGSYGYTF
TRBD2	TRBJ2-1	TRBV15	-	TGTGCCACCAGCACCTCGGGCGGGACTAGCTCCTACAATGAGCAGTTCTTC	CATSTSGGTSSYNEQFF
TRBD1	TRBJ1-3	TRBV9	many	TGTGCCAGCAGCCACACCCCGGGACAGTCCCGCTCTGGAAACACCATATATTTT	CASSHTPGQSRSGNTIYF
-	TRBJ2-3	TRBV9	many	TGTGCCAGCAGCGTAGGAGGAGGGCCTGGTGTGGATACGCAGTATTTT	CASSVGGGPGVDTQYF
-	TRBJ2-4	TRBV12-3/TRBV12-4	-	TGTGCCAGCAGTTTAAGGGGGAGTATAACCAAAAACATTCAGTACTTC	CASSLRGSITKNIQYF
-	TRBJ1-3	TRBV6-1	many	TGTGCCAGCAGTGAATCCGGGGTCCTCTCTGGAAACACCATATATTTT	CASSESGVLSGNTIYF
-	TRBJ1-1	TRBV7-9	-	TGTGCCAGCAGCCCCGGCGGGGGGAAGAATGAAGCTTTCTTT	CASSPGGGKNEAFF
-	TRBJ2-3	TRBV7-9	many	TGTGCCAGCAGCTGGGTCACAGATACGCAGTATTTT	CASSWVTDTQYF
TRBD1	TRBJ2-6	TRBV6-2/TRBV6-3	many	TGTGCCAGCAGTCCCCTCGGGACAGGGCCCAACGTCCTGACTTTC	CASSPLGTGPNVLTF
-	TRBJ1-6	TRBV20-1	many	TGCAGTGCTAGTGAGCGGGACACCCGTAATTCACCCCTCCACTTT	CSASERDTRNSPLHF
-	TRBJ1-2	TRBV7-9	many	TGTGCCAGCAGCTTGGGAGATAATGGCTACACCTTC	CASSLGDNGYTF
-	TRBJ1-3	TRBV5-1	many	TGCGCCAGCAGCTGGGACGTCCAGGGAAACACCATATATTTT	CASSWDVQGNTIYF
TRBD2	TRBJ2-5	TRBV2	many	TGTGCCAGCAGTGGGCGTACGGGGGGAGGAGAGACCCAGTACTTC	CASSGRTGGGETQYF
TRBD1	TRBJ2-5	TRBV5-8	many	TGTGCCAGCAGCTTGGACAGGGGGATGGAGACCCAGTACTTC	CASSLDRGMETQYF
TRBD2	TRBJ2-5	TRBV11-3	-	TGTGCCAGCAGCTTAGGCGGGAGCGACTCCTACGAGACCCAGTACTTC	CASSLGGSDSYETQYF
-	TRBJ1-3	TRBV13	-	TGTGCCAGCAGCCCCAGACAGCTCTCTGGAAACGCCATATATTTT	CASSPRQLSGNAIYF
-	TRBJ1-1	TRBV29-1	-	TGCAGCGTAGCTAGAGGACTTGAAGCTTTCTTT	CSVARGLEAFF
-	TRBJ1-2	TRBV30	many	TGTGCCTGGAGTGAGGGGGGAGGCTATGGCTACACCTTC	CAWSEGGGYGYTF
TRBD2	TRBJ2-5	TRBV7-8	-	TGTGCCAGCAGCCTCAGACTAGCGGGGGGGGGTAGAGAGCCCCGGTACTTC	CASSLRLAGGGREPRYF
-	TRBJ1-2	TRBV6-5	many	TGTGCCAGCAGCCCAGGAAACTATGGCTACACCTTC	CASSPGNYGYTF
-	TRBJ1-5	TRBV20-1	many	TGCAGTGCTAGAGTTCATGATGGATCTTGGAGCAATCAGCCCCAGCATTTT	CSARVHDGSWSNQPQHF
-	TRBJ1-2	TRBV5-4	-	TGTGCCAGCGGCCCAACTAAACCGGGAGGGGGCTACACCTTC	CASGPTKPGGGYTF
-	TRBJ1-6	TRBV25-1	-	TGTGCCAGCCAAGTGGGGAACCGTTCACCCCTCCACTTT	CASQVGNRSPLHF
-	TRBJ1-1	TRBV6-5	-	TGTGCCAGCAGTTACTTTACAGGGAACACTGAAGCTTTCTTT	CASSYFTGNTEAFF
-	TRBJ2-1	TRBV5-8	many	TGTGCCAGCAGCCAGAAAGGACAGACTTACAATGAGCAGTTCTTC	CASSQKGQTYNEQFF
-	TRBJ2-3	TRBV15	-	TGTGCCACCAGCAGAGGTCTAATCACGGATACGCAGTATTTT	CATSRGLITDTQYF